The 21 T cell receptor beta chains listed next were all sequenced from one sample in a study of T-cell memory formation after mild COVID-19. TCRdb re-derived calls from the 5' RACE reads in MiXCR, one entry per CDR3 protein. The data contain 500,000 to 600,000 distinct CDR3 sequences, roughly 18% of them singletons. Sequenced material: PBMCs or a T cell subset sorted from them (not recorded which). These receptors came from an adult woman who had mild COVID-19 (a few samples of this study predate the infection). Cell type and time point are not known.

V usage is TRBV27 and J usage is TRBJ2-1; D is perhaps TRBD2 (7 bases). This CDR3 contains 16 residues. CDR1 and CDR2 from the germline V gene are MNHEY and SMNVEV (reference sequence). The V end lost 2 bases, the J end lost 8 bases, and 19 bases lay between the germline ends. CDR3 region: CASSLLGGPIGHEQFF. In nucleotides, the CDR3 is TGTGCCAGCAGTTTACTCGGGGGGCCGATTGGACATGAGCAGTTCTTC.

This sequence joins TRBV12-3 or TRBV12-4 and TRBJ2-7; 9 bases are a match to TRBD1. CDR3 length: 15 residues. V gave up 5 bases and J gave up 4 bases; unmatched junction bases: 9. This CDR3 is CASSPSRQGGYEQYF. The CDR3 DNA reads TGTGCCAGCAGTCCCTCCCGACAGGGGGGGTACGAGCAGTACTTC.

Only a few counts were recorded for this clonotype. This chain uses TRBV29-1 with TRBJ2-3, with TRBD2 matching over 13 bases. The CDR3 consists of 21 residues. The V segment lost 3 bases and the J segment 4 bases; nucleotides outside the gene matches: 22. The germline gives CDR1 SQVTM, CDR2 ANQGSEA. The CDR3 region is CSVEVKGITSGRDFPPDTQYF. The CDR3 DNA sequence: TGCAGCGTTGAGGTGAAGGGGATCACTAGCGGGAGGGACTTCCCCCCAGATACGCAGTATTTT.

The chain has TRBV7-3 and TRBJ2-5; 7 positions agree with TRBD1. Trimming cost V 5 bases and J 2 bases; bases outside gene matches: 8. This CDR3 spans 15 amino acids. CDR1 and CDR2 from the germline V gene are SGHTA and FQGTGA. CDR3 sequence (DNA): TGTGCCAGCAGCCAAGGGGACAGTTTACAAGAGACCCAGTACTTC. Translation gives CASSQGDSLQETQYF.

This clonotype was counted between two and nine times. This chain links TRBV5-1 with TRBJ1-1; D may be TRBD1 (5 bases). Germline CDR1 SGHRS, CDR2 YFSETQ. The CDR3 runs 14 residues. V was shortened by 2 bases and J by 3 bases, with 11 bases between the two germline ends. CDR3: CASSFPGGDTEAFF. CDR3 DNA: TGCGCCAGCAGCTTCCCGGGGGGGGACACTGAAGCTTTCTTT.

The chain recombines TRBV7-2 with TRBJ2-5; D might be TRBD2 (6 bases). The CDR3 covers 14 residues. CDR1 SGHTA and CDR2 FQGNSA come from the germline V gene. Between the trimmed V and J ends, which lost 1 base and 5 bases, there was a span of 11 bases. The CDR3 nucleotides read TGTGCCAGCAGCTTAGAGGTGGGGAGGGAGACCCAGTACTTC. This sequence encodes CASSLEVGRETQYF.

A remark on this clonotype: One end of the junction fails to match germline, which may point to a read error. The J gene is TRBJ2-1, the V gene TRBV7-9, with D possibly matching TRBD1 (6 bases). The CDR3 runs to 14 residues. CDR1 and CDR2 from the germline V gene are SEHNR and FQNEAQ (reference sequence). CDR3 amino acids: CASSLADRTNEQFF. The CDR3 DNA reads as TGTGCCAGCAGCCTAGCCGACAGGACCAATGAGCAGTTCTTC.

This chain connects TRBV20-1 to TRBJ2-4, with 8 bases lining up with TRBD2. The CDR3 is made up of 14 amino acids. The germline V gene has CDR1 DFQATT and CDR2 SNEGSKA (reference sequence). J gave up 8 bases and V 2 bases, and 8 bases lay outside the gene matches. This chain's CDR3 is CSARPRSGRYIQYF. The CDR3 nucleotides read TGCAGTGCTAGACCTCGCAGCGGGAGATACATTCAGTACTTC.

V gene TRBV29-1 combines with J gene TRBJ2-5, with D maybe TRBD1 (6 bases). The V and J ends lost 5 bases and 3 bases respectively, with 13 bases between them. CDR3 length: 13 residues. Per germline, CDR1 SQVTM and CDR2 ANQGSEA. CDR3 loop: CSVRTAAKETQYF. CDR3 coding DNA: TGCAGCGTTCGGACAGCTGCTAAAGAGACCCAGTACTTC.

The chain couples TRBV5-1 to TRBJ2-5; TRBD1 matches 8 bases. J lost 4 bases, V lost 4 bases, and 6 bases had no gene match. The CDR3 runs 14 residues. The V gene's germline CDR1 is SGHRS and CDR2 YFSETQ. The CDR3 loop reads CASSTGQGLETQYF. The CDR3 nucleotides are TGCGCCAGCAGCACAGGACAGGGCCTAGAGACCCAGTACTTC.

V and J are TRBV11-2 and TRBJ2-3, with TRBD2 matching 13 bases. CDR3 length equals 20 residues. V shed 2 bases, J shed 4 bases, and the junction held 15 bases outside the gene matches. Germline lookup yields CDR1 SGHAT and CDR2 FQNNGV. The CDR3 is CASSLSPNTSGGARSDTQYF. The CDR3 nucleotides read TGTGCCAGCAGCTTATCCCCTAATACTAGCGGGGGGGCCAGGTCAGATACGCAGTATTTT.

The chain couples TRBV20-1 to TRBJ2-4; 8 positions agree with TRBD2. V was clipped by 0 bases and J by 5 bases; unmatched bases: 6. The germline V gene encodes CDR1 DFQATT and CDR2 SNEGSKA (reference sequence). The CDR3 spans 15 residues. The CDR3 protein is CSARDRGGVQNIQYF. DNA of the CDR3: TGCAGTGCTAGAGACCGGGGGGGGGTCCAAAACATTCAGTACTTC.

This clonotype was seen a few times. The rearrangement links TRBV6-1 to TRBJ2-7; TRBD2 matches at 8 bases. The CDR3 totals 16 residues. Per germline, CDR1 MNHNS and CDR2 SASEGT. The trim removed 4 bases at V and 1 base at J, leaving 9 bases unmatched. CDR3 bases: TGTGCCAGCAGTGGAGCCTGGACTAGCAGTTCCTACGAGCAGTACTTC. Protein product: CASSGAWTSSSYEQYF.

The rearrangement joins TRBV20-1 to TRBJ2-1, with 10 bases identical to TRBD2. CDR1 is DFQATT, CDR2 SNEGSKA, per germline (reference sequence). V was pared by 3 bases and J by 3 bases, with 5 bases of the junction left unmatched. The CDR3 loop spans 15 amino acids. CDR3 loop: CSARRLAGDYNEQFF. CDR3 bases: TGCAGTGCTAGGAGGCTAGCGGGAGACTACAATGAGCAGTTCTTC.

This clonotype turned up a few times. The rearrangement links TRBV6-1 to TRBJ2-7, with TRBD2 matching 10 bases. Losses at the gene ends were 3 bases for V and 0 bases for J; bases not matched to a gene: 2. In germline, CDR1 is MNHNS, CDR2 SASEGT. The CDR3 runs 15 residues. The CDR3 DNA is TGTGCCAGCAGTGAGAGCGGGGGGGCCTCCTACGAGCAGTACTTC. This encodes CASSESGGASYEQYF.

This chain connects TRBV7-8 to TRBJ2-1; 8 positions agree with TRBD1. CDR1 SGHVS and CDR2 FQNEAQ come from the germline V gene. Trimming removed 4 bases from V and 0 bases from J; junction bases left unmatched: 5. The CDR3 contains 16 residues. The CDR3 sequence: CASSSDRVGSYNEQFF. The CDR3 DNA reads TGTGCCAGCAGCTCGGACAGGGTTGGCTCCTACAATGAGCAGTTCTTC.

J is TRBJ2-5 and V is TRBV25-1; TRBD1 agrees at 9 bases. The junction had 8 bases not matched to a gene; V was cut back by 8 bases and J by 4 bases. CDR1 MGHDK and CDR2 SYGVNS come from the germline V gene. The CDR3 is made up of 14 amino acids. For the CDR3, the DNA is TGTGCCAGCGGCACACAGGGGGCAGGAGAGACCCAGTACTTC. Amino acids: CASGTQGAGETQYF.

This clonotype was observed a single time. V gene TRBV30 combines with J gene TRBJ2-7, with TRBD1 matching 7 bases. This CDR3 comprises 14 residues. CDR1 and CDR2 (germline): GTSNPN, SVGIG (reference sequence). V lost 3 bases and J lost 0; bases outside the gene matches: 5. The CDR3 nucleotides are TGTGCCTGGAGCCGGGACAGCGTCTCCTACGAGCAGTACTTC. Encoded protein: CAWSRDSVSYEQYF.

In this sample, this clonotype turned up a few times. The gene calls are TRBV2 and TRBJ2-3; D is perhaps TRBD1 (6 bases). V lost 2 bases and J lost 6, with 9 bases in between. The germline V gene has CDR1 SNHLY and CDR2 FYNNEI. The CDR3 runs to 13 residues. CDR3 amino acids: CASSELGADTQYF. In nucleotides, the CDR3 is TGTGCCAGCAGTGAATTGGGGGCCGATACGCAGTATTTT.

This chain joins TRBV5-1 and TRBJ2-5; no firm D call. V lost 6 bases and J 5 bases, leaving 14 bases between the germline ends. Germline-derived CDR1 and CDR2 are SGHRS and YFSETQ. The CDR3 length is 13 residues. The CDR3 region is CASTSQPGETQYF. The CDR3 bases are TGCGCCAGCACCTCCCAACCCGGCGAGACCCAGTACTTC.

This clonotype has a handful of counts. The V gene is TRBV24-1, the J gene TRBJ2-5, with 9 bases aligning to TRBD2. V shed 3 bases and J 1 base; nucleotides not matched to a gene: 5. Germline CDR1 and CDR2: KGHDR and SFDVKD. The CDR3 totals 16 residues. The CDR3 nucleotides read TGTGCCACCAGTGATGGTGGACTAGCGATCCAAGAGACCCAGTACTTC. Its translation is CATSDGGLAIQETQYF.